These T cell receptor beta chains were read from a single sample in a study of T-cell reconstitution after alpha-beta-depleted transplantation in children. TCRdb fed the PCR reads into MiXCR, producing one record per CDR3 protein. The sample lists about 580,000 distinct CDR3 sequences; more than 20% were seen once. The sample in question was PBMCs, mostly from graft donor cells, obtained 360 days after TCRalphabeta/CD19-depleted stem cell transplant. The receptors were gathered from a boy less than two years old who had a stem cell transplant for acute myeloid leukemia, so the T cells may come from the graft donor. The CDR3 runs from the conserved cysteine through the conserved F or W. The order of the fields is D gene, clone size, J gene, V gene, CDR3 DNA, CDR3 protein. D genes are given only for firm matches. The size of a clone is reported for some rows only, either as once, few or many, or as a class for expanded clones.

d_gene: .
abundance: few
j_gene: TRBJ1-5
v_gene: TRBV20-1
CDR3nt: TGCAGTGCTAGAGAGCGGGGGCAGGGGAATCAGCCCCAGCATTTT
CDR3aa: CSARERGQGNQPQHF

d_gene: .
abundance: few
j_gene: TRBJ2-3
v_gene: TRBV29-1
CDR3nt: TGCAGCGTTTGCCCAGGTCTGTCGGGAGATACGCAGTATTTT
CDR3aa: CSVCPGLSGDTQYF

d_gene: .
abundance: .
j_gene: TRBJ2-6
v_gene: TRBV6-5
CDR3nt: TGTGCCAGCAGTTACCAACTTGGGGCCCGGGCCAACGTCCTGACTTTC
CDR3aa: CASSYQLGARANVLTF

d_gene: .
abundance: .
j_gene: TRBJ2-7
v_gene: TRBV11-3
CDR3nt: TGTGCCAGCAGCCAAGAGACACTCTCCTACGAGCAGTACTTC
CDR3aa: CASSQETLSYEQYF

d_gene: .
abundance: .
j_gene: TRBJ1-2
v_gene: TRBV20-1
CDR3nt: TGCAGTGCTTCTTCGAACTATGGCTACACCTTC
CDR3aa: CSASSNYGYTF

d_gene: .
abundance: .
j_gene: TRBJ2-3
v_gene: TRBV5-1
CDR3nt: TGCGCCAGCAGCTTTGCAGACAGATTATCAGATACGCAGTATTTT
CDR3aa: CASSFADRLSDTQYF

d_gene: TRBD1
abundance: few
j_gene: TRBJ2-1
v_gene: TRBV7-2
CDR3nt: TGTGCCAGCAGCGTAAGACAGGGGGCGCGGAATGAGCAGTTCTTC
CDR3aa: CASSVRQGARNEQFF

d_gene: .
abundance: few
j_gene: TRBJ2-7
v_gene: TRBV6-1
CDR3nt: TGTGCCAGCACCGGTCAGGCGAGGTGGGAGCAGTACTTC
CDR3aa: CASTGQARWEQYF

d_gene: .
abundance: few
j_gene: TRBJ2-2
v_gene: TRBV6-1
CDR3nt: TGTGCCAGCAGGAAGGGCCTAGCTGCTAGGCTGTTTTTT
CDR3aa: CASRKGLAARLFF

d_gene: .
abundance: many
j_gene: TRBJ2-5
v_gene: TRBV29-1
CDR3nt: TGCAGCGTTGAAGATCAGGTGGAGGCCCAGTACTTC
CDR3aa: CSVEDQVEAQYF

d_gene: .
abundance: .
j_gene: TRBJ2-1
v_gene: TRBV7-2
CDR3nt: TGTGCCAGCAGCTCCCGACCGGGAGCGCCTGGTAATGAGCAGTTCTTC
CDR3aa: CASSSRPGAPGNEQFF